A single sample gave rise to the 31 T cell receptor beta chains below, sequenced in a study of early T cells in non-severe SARS-CoV-2 infection. TCRdb analysed the 5' RACE reads with MiXCR anew, one entry per CDR3 protein. The sample lists tens of thousands of distinct CDR3 sequences, around 12% occurring once. The material sequenced was whole blood, taken at baseline. The receptors stem from an adult who was a healthcare worker with PCR-confirmed SARS-CoV-2 infection or an uninfected control (not recorded which).

V is TRBV5-1 and J is TRBJ1-2, with a possible D match to TRBD1 (5 bases). V gave up 3 bases and J gave up 4 bases, with 10 bases separating them. This CDR3 is 13 amino acids long. Germline CDR1 SGHRS, CDR2 YFSETQ. The CDR3 DNA follows: TGCGCCAGCAGCTCTGGGGGAGTCTATGGCTACACCTTC. Translating gives CASSSGGVYGYTF.

The rearrangement links TRBV20-1 to TRBJ2-5; 10 bases agree with TRBD1. There are 12 residues in the CDR3. Trimming at V came to 6 bases and at J to 7 bases, leaving 5 bases not matched to a gene. Germline V lookup: CDR1 DFQATT, CDR2 SNEGSKA (reference sequence). The CDR3 sequence: CSARQGAGTQYF. The CDR3 bases are TGCAGTGCCCGACAGGGGGCAGGGACCCAGTACTTC.

This chain uses TRBV6-2 or TRBV6-3 with TRBJ1-2; weak D call: TRBD1 (5 bases). Germline V gene data show CDR1 as MNHEY and CDR2 as SVGEGT. There are 16 residues in the CDR3. V lost 8 bases to trimming and J lost 8 bases, with 27 bases between them. The CDR3 spells CASGHRLRQRSGGYTF. Here the CDR3 DNA reads TGTGCCAGCGGCCACAGGCTCCGACAGCGCTCAGGAGGCTACACCTTC.

J is TRBJ2-2 and V is TRBV4-3, with D perhaps TRBD2 (5 bases). The V end lost 4 bases, the J end lost 1 base, and 10 bases lay between the germline ends. The germline V gene encodes CDR1 LGHNA and CDR2 YSLEER. This CDR3 region has 15 residues. Here the CDR3 DNA reads TGCGCCAGCAGCCCCGGGGTTTGGAACACCGGGGAGCTGTTTTTT. It encodes CASSPGVWNTGELFF.

This clonotype has ten or more counts. The V and J genes are TRBV3-1 and TRBJ2-1; TRBD1 aligns across 10 bases. The CDR3 sequence is 21 residues long. The V gene end was trimmed by 4 bases and the J gene end by 1 base; junction bases not matched to a gene: 19. Per the germline V gene, CDR1 is LGHDT and CDR2 is YNNKEL (reference sequence). The CDR3 DNA reads TGTGCCAGCAGCCTATCGTTTGGGACAGGGGACCAGAGGGCGTCCTACAATGAGCAGTTCTTC. Protein sequence: CASSLSFGTGDQRASYNEQFF.

This CDR3 is CASTRTGSGANVLTF. The CDR3 DNA sequence: TGTGCCAGCACGAGGACGGGCTCTGGGGCCAACGTCCTGACTTTC. The chain joins TRBV6-5 to TRBJ2-6; D gene unclear. CDR3 length equals 15 residues. Per germline, CDR1 MNHEY and CDR2 SVGAGI. V lost 7 bases, J lost 0 bases, and 10 bases lay in between.

The V gene is TRBV27, the J gene TRBJ2-7; perhaps TRBD1 as D (6 bases). The CDR3 has 15 residues. Trimming left V 6 bases short and J 5 bases short, with 20 bases between. The germline V gene encodes CDR1 MNHEY and CDR2 SMNVEV (reference sequence). DNA for the CDR3: TGTGCCAGCAGGCCGGGGACAACCAGTGTTGACGAGCAGTACTTC. Protein: CASRPGTTSVDEQYF.

The rearrangement links TRBV7-9 to TRBJ2-6, with D unclear. Trimming shortened V by 4 bases and J by 4 bases, and 11 bases separated the two germline ends. Germline V gives CDR1 SEHNR, CDR2 FQNEAQ (reference sequence). There are 15 residues in the CDR3. In DNA form, the CDR3 reads TGTGCCAGCAGCTCCTTACCTCTAGGGGCCAACGTCCTGACTTTC. It yields the protein CASSSLPLGANVLTF.

This clonotype was seen many times. The genes are TRBV7-9 and TRBJ2-2; no reliable D call. Trimming removed 3 bases at V and 3 bases at J, with 11 bases between. Per germline, CDR1 SEHNR and CDR2 FQNEAQ (reference sequence). This CDR3 region has 15 residues. CDR3 in DNA: TGTGCCAGCAGCTTGACCCCGGATTACACCGGGGAGCTGTTTTTT. This gives the protein CASSLTPDYTGELFF.

This clonotype was detected only a few times. The rearrangement joins TRBV12-3 or TRBV12-4 to TRBJ2-7, with TRBD1 matching over 7 bases. This CDR3 has 13 amino acids. V shed 2 bases and J 9 bases; nucleotides not matched to a gene: 7. The CDR3 spells CASSLMRQGRQYF. The CDR3 DNA follows: TGTGCCAGCAGTTTAATGCGACAGGGAAGGCAGTACTTC.

This clonotype came up a few times. This chain uses TRBV7-9 with TRBJ2-3; TRBD1 matches 8 bases. J gave up 4 bases and V 4 bases, and 7 bases lay outside the gene matches. CDR1 is SEHNR and CDR2 is FQNEAQ in the germline V gene (reference sequence). The CDR3 length is 15 residues. CDR3 sequence (DNA): TGTGCCAGCAGCTCAGACAGGGGAGTCCCAGATACGCAGTATTTT. As protein: CASSSDRGVPDTQYF. Variable domain in full (rest from reference TRBV7-9 and TRBJ2-3): DTGVSQNPRHKITKRGQNVTFRCDPISEHNRLYWYRQTLGQGPEFLTYFQNEAQLEKSRLLSDRFSAERPKGSFSTLEIQRTEQGDSAMYLCASSSDRGVPDTQYFGPGTRLTVL.

This clonotype has at least ten counts. The V gene is TRBV6-5, the J gene TRBJ1-2; weak D call: TRBD1 (5 bases). CDR3 length equals 13 residues. V lost 0 bases, J lost 8 bases, and 10 bases lay in between. Germline V lookup: CDR1 MNHEY, CDR2 SVGAGI. CDR3 region: CASSYSSREGYTF. CDR3 sequence (DNA): TGTGCCAGCAGTTACTCGAGCAGGGAGGGCTACACCTTC.

This clonotype was recorded a few times. The chain is built from TRBV20-1 and TRBJ2-2; D remains unclear. The CDR3 sequence is 12 residues long. V gave up 4 bases and J gave up 3 bases, with 6 bases separating them. Per the germline V gene, CDR1 is DFQATT and CDR2 is SNEGSKA (reference sequence). The CDR3 DNA follows: TGCAGTGCTATTGGGGACACCGGGGAGCTGTTTTTT. This encodes CSAIGDTGELFF.

This clonotype was detected many times. This sequence joins TRBV7-9 and TRBJ2-1; D is unclear. This CDR3 has 16 residues. V lost 3 bases and J lost 0, with 12 bases in between. Germline V lookup: CDR1 SEHNR, CDR2 FQNEAQ (reference sequence). The CDR3 DNA follows: TGTGCCAGCAGCTTGAGGCCTGCTAGCTCCTACAATGAGCAGTTCTTC. Protein: CASSLRPASSYNEQFF.

This rearrangement joins TRBV28 to TRBJ2-1; D remains ambiguous. V was shortened by 2 bases and J by 4 bases, with 9 bases between the two germline ends. Germline V gene lookup returns CDR1 MDHEN and CDR2 SYDVKM. The CDR3 consists of 14 residues. CDR3 coding DNA: TGTGCCAGCAGTTTAAATCTCAGATACAATGAGCAGTTCTTC. Translating it yields CASSLNLRYNEQFF.

This chain uses TRBV19 with TRBJ2-5; a weak D match, TRBD2 (5 bases). Looked up from germline, CDR1 is LNHDA and CDR2 is SQIVND (reference sequence). V was cut by 5 bases and J by 5 bases, with 12 bases left in between. The CDR3 has 13 amino acids. The CDR3 bases are TGTGCCAGTAGTCCCCTCGGCGGGGAGACCCAGTACTTC. Encoded protein: CASSPLGGETQYF.

This clonotype was detected a few times. The genes are TRBV14 and TRBJ2-5; D perhaps matches TRBD1 (5 bases). CDR1 and CDR2 (germline): SGHDN, FVKESK. Trimming took off 0 bases at V and 7 bases at J, with 6 bases between the two ends. This CDR3 comprises 12 residues. The CDR3 coding sequence is TGTGCCAGCAGCCAAGATAGGGGGACCCAGTACTTC. Translating it yields CASSQDRGTQYF.

This clonotype was seen repeatedly, ten times or more. The chain uses TRBV20-1 and TRBJ1-5; TRBD1 aligns across 7 bases. This CDR3 has 16 amino acids. CDR1 DFQATT and CDR2 SNEGSKA come from the germline V gene (reference sequence). V lost 1 base to trimming and J lost 1 base; unmatched junction nucleotides: 7. CDR3 protein: CSARVSGQESNQPQHF. In DNA form, the CDR3 reads TGCAGTGCTAGAGTTTCTGGACAGGAGAGCAATCAGCCCCAGCATTTT.

This sequence joins TRBV9 and TRBJ2-1, with D possibly TRBD2 on 6 matching bases. Germline CDR1 SGDLS, CDR2 YYNGEE. The CDR3 loop spans 16 amino acids. V lost 0 bases and J 8 bases, leaving 18 bases between the germline ends. CDR3 sequence (DNA): TGTGCCAGCAGCGTAGTGGGGGGAACGGTCCCCGATGAGCAGTTCTTC. This encodes CASSVVGGTVPDEQFF.

At least ten counts were recorded for this clonotype. The rearrangement joins TRBV12-3 or TRBV12-4 to TRBJ2-3, with a weak D call TRBD1 (5 bases). V lost 7 bases and J 4 bases, leaving 18 bases between the germline ends. The CDR3 length is 15 residues. DNA of the CDR3: TGTGCCAGCACGCAAACAGGACCCGCCGCAGATACGCAGTATTTT. Its protein is CASTQTGPAADTQYF.

This chain uses TRBV28 with TRBJ2-3, with D perhaps matching TRBD1 or TRBD2 (5 bases each). The CDR3 has 13 residues. Germline V gene data show CDR1 as MDHEN and CDR2 as SYDVKM. With 7 bases removed from V and 4 bases from J, the gap between germline ends came to 12 bases. This chain's CDR3 is CASKGPASDTQYF. The CDR3 DNA follows: TGTGCCAGCAAGGGACCCGCCTCAGATACGCAGTATTTT.

This clonotype has at least ten counts. This chain joins TRBV20-1 and TRBJ2-7; D is perhaps TRBD1 (5 bases). V shed 6 bases and J shed 0 bases, with 15 bases lying between them. The CDR3 extends over 14 amino acids. CDR1 is DFQATT and CDR2 is SNEGSKA in the germline V gene (reference sequence). CDR3 sequence: CSAYTGTSSYEQYF. The CDR3 DNA follows: TGCAGTGCCTATACAGGCACCTCCTCCTACGAGCAGTACTTC.

The V gene is TRBV19, the J gene TRBJ2-7, with D tentatively TRBD1 (5 bases). V lost 10 bases to trimming and J lost 6 bases, with 16 bases between them. The CDR3 loop spans 12 amino acids. Germline V gives CDR1 LNHDA, CDR2 SQIVND (reference sequence). The CDR3, as DNA: TGTGCCACCTTGAGTCAGGGATCCGAGCAGTACTTC. It encodes CATLSQGSEQYF.

This clonotype occurred many times. The V call is TRBV6-2 or TRBV6-3, the J call TRBJ1-6, with D perhaps matching TRBD1 (5 bases). V was clipped by 2 bases and J by 7 bases, with 12 bases between them. Germline assignment: CDR1 MNHEY and CDR2 SVGEGT. The CDR3 extends over 15 amino acids. CDR3 DNA: TGTGCCAGCAGTTACCTAGCAGGGACCAATTCACCCCTCCACTTT. This encodes CASSYLAGTNSPLHF.

The chain is built from TRBV19 and TRBJ2-3, with unresolved D. Germline V CDR1 and CDR2: LNHDA, SQIVND (reference sequence). The CDR3 runs to 11 residues. V lost 3 bases, J lost 4 bases, and 2 bases lay in between. The CDR3 region is CASSISDTQYF. CDR3 DNA sequence: TGTGCCAGTAGTATCTCAGATACGCAGTATTTT.

This clonotype was counted at least ten times. The chain has TRBV12-3 or TRBV12-4 and TRBJ2-1; TRBD2 is a possible D gene (6 bases). CDR3 length: 15 residues. V lost 6 bases and J lost 9, with 21 bases in between. As DNA, the CDR3 is TGTGCCAGCAGCCGGACCCGGGGCGGGAACGGTGAGCAGTTCTTC. Encoded protein: CASSRTRGGNGEQFF.

The table lists this clonotype with many counts. V is TRBV12-3 or TRBV12-4 and J is TRBJ1-5; TRBD1 aligns across 11 bases. V lost 0 bases to trimming and J lost 5 bases; unmatched junction nucleotides: 3. This CDR3 spans 16 amino acids. DNA of the CDR3: TGTGCCAGCAGTTTAGCGGTGGGACAGGGGGATCAGCCCCAGCATTTT. Translating it yields CASSLAVGQGDQPQHF.

This clonotype was observed a few times. V gene TRBV6-2 or TRBV6-3 combines with J gene TRBJ1-5; D unclear. Deletions cut 5 bases from V and 6 bases from J, with 14 bases between. Germline V gene sequence: CDR1 MNHEY, CDR2 SVGEGT. The CDR3 spans 14 residues. CDR3 bases: TGTGCCAGCAGTGGGCAGCTGGTAGGTCAGCCCCAGCATTTT. Translation gives CASSGQLVGQPQHF.

This chain's CDR3 is CASSLGLAGGLPYNEQFF. CDR3 coding DNA: TGTGCCAGCAGTTTAGGGCTAGCGGGAGGACTTCCCTACAATGAGCAGTTCTTC. This sequence joins TRBV12-3 or TRBV12-4 and TRBJ2-1, with TRBD2 matching over 11 bases. The J segment lost 2 bases and the V segment lost 1 base, leaving 7 bases of the junction unmatched. The CDR3 sequence is 18 residues long.

This clonotype came up many times. The V gene is TRBV7-2, the J gene TRBJ2-7, with 7 positions matching TRBD1. This CDR3 contains 14 residues. J gave up 4 bases and V 2 bases, and 5 bases lay outside the gene matches. Germline CDR1 reads SGHTA; CDR2 reads FQGNSA. The CDR3 here is CASSLRQGLYEQYF. CDR3 DNA sequence: TGTGCCAGCAGCTTACGACAGGGTCTTTACGAGCAGTACTTC.

The chain carries TRBV14 and TRBJ1-6; D is undetermined. CDR1 is SGHDN and CDR2 is FVKESK in the germline V gene. CDR3 length: 13 amino acids. The ends were cut back, 0 bases at V and 11 bases at J, with 8 bases in the middle. The CDR3: CASSQDRSPPLHF. CDR3 nucleotides: TGTGCCAGCAGCCAAGATCGGAGTCCACCCCTCCACTTT. The full variable domain, rest sourced from reference TRBV14 and TRBJ1-6, is EAGVTQFPSHSVIEKGQTVTLRCDPISGHDNLYWYRRVMGKEIKFLLHFVKESKQDESGMPNNRFLAERTGGTYSTLKVQPAELEDSGVYFCASSQDRSPPLHFGNGTRLTVT.